One and the same sample provided the 19 T cell receptor beta chains below, sequenced in a study of shared clonotypes between healthy human individuals. Naive CD8 cells comprised CD45RO-negative, CCR7-positively selected cells, excluding terminally differentiated effector memory CD45RA+ cells. Here immunoSEQ multiplex PCR was the method, and the copy in TCRdb shows in-frame clones only, minus some. The sample comprises around 2,000,000 clones, approximately 94% of which are singletons, and more than 0.95% rests with the top ten. Sequencing was performed on naive CD8+ T cells sorted from blood. Every receptor here comes from a young man in good health.

CDR3 coding DNA: TGTGCCAGCAGCTTCGACTCGGAAGAGACCCAGTACTTC. This codes for CASSFDSEETQYF. This chain joins TRBV13 and TRBJ2-5; D not resolved. From germline, CDR1 is PRHDT and CDR2 FYEKMQ (reference sequence). The CDR3 is 13 amino acids. The V gene lost 3 bases and the J gene lost 3 bases, with 8 bases spanning the gap.

This clone was detected once. The rearrangement joins TRBV28 to TRBJ1-2; 8 positions agree with TRBD1. This CDR3 has 16 amino acids. Germline V gives CDR1 MDHEN, CDR2 SYDVKM. DNA for the CDR3: TGTCACCCCCGGTCCCTAATCAGGACAGGGTACTATGGCTACACCTTC. This translates into CHPRSLIRTGYYGYTF.

J is TRBJ1-6 and V is TRBV4-2; D might be TRBD1 (5 bases). V was clipped by 1 base and J by 5 bases, with 21 bases between them. Germline-derived CDR1 and CDR2 are LGHNA and YNFKEQ. The CDR3 has 19 residues. In DNA form, the CDR3 reads TGTGCCAGCAGCCAAGCCCCTATTACCCAGGGAACCGATAATTCACCCCTCCACTTT. This translates into CASSQAPITQGTDNSPLHF.

The chain has TRBV27 and TRBJ1-2, with D tentatively TRBD1 (6 bases). CDR3 length: 17 residues. Trimming stripped 4 bases from V and 6 bases from J, with 24 bases between. Germline assignment: CDR1 MNHEY and CDR2 SMNVEV (reference sequence). CDR3 loop: CASSSIVTGGPGDGYTF. CDR3 DNA sequence: TGTGCCAGCAGTTCCATCGTGACAGGCGGCCCCGGTGATGGCTACACCTTC.

The chain uses TRBV7-9 and TRBJ2-5; D is possibly TRBD1 (6 bases). The CDR3 totals 13 residues. Deletions cut 5 bases from V and 4 bases from J, with 11 bases between. Germline V CDR1 and CDR2: SEHNR, FQNEAQ (reference sequence). CDR3 region: CASSQTGTETQYF. The CDR3 region has the DNA TGTGCCAGCAGCCAAACAGGGACAGAGACCCAGTACTTC.

DNA of the CDR3: TGTGCCAGCAGCTTAGCACTAGGCAGCTCCTACGAGCAGTACTTC. It translates to CASSLALGSSYEQYF. The gene calls are TRBV11-2 and TRBJ2-7; tentative D call: TRBD2 (5 bases). Trimming shortened V by 1 base and J by 0 bases, and 10 bases separated the two germline ends. Germline V gives CDR1 SGHAT, CDR2 FQNNGV. This CDR3 is 15 amino acids long. The full variable domain, rest sourced from reference TRBV11-2 and TRBJ2-7, is EAGVAQSPRYKIIEKRQSVAFWCNPISGHATLYWYQQILGQGPKLLIQFQNNGVVDDSQLPKDRFSAERLKGVDSTLKIQPAKLEDSAVYLCASSLALGSSYEQYFGPGTRLTVT.

DNA for the CDR3: TGTGCCAGCAGCCTCATACTGGGGGCGGGGGAGACCCAGTACTTC. This translates into CASSLILGAGETQYF. The genes are TRBV11-2 and TRBJ2-5; possibly TRBD1 or TRBD2 for D (6 bases each). CDR3 length: 15 residues. Germline V gene data show CDR1 as SGHAT and CDR2 as FQNNGV. V was clipped by 5 bases and J by 5 bases, with 18 bases between them.

V is TRBV27 and J is TRBJ2-1; 7 bases align to TRBD2. Germline V gene lookup returns CDR1 MNHEY and CDR2 SMNVEV (reference sequence). V trimming: 0 bases; J trimming: 4 bases; junction bases outside the gene matches: 9. CDR3 length: 17 amino acids. This CDR3 reads CASSLSTPGGGYNEQFF. Written as DNA, the CDR3 is TGTGCCAGCAGTTTATCGACCCCGGGGGGAGGGTACAATGAGCAGTTCTTC.

The V call is TRBV2, the J call TRBJ2-7, with 11 bases lining up with TRBD1. CDR3 length equals 15 residues. Germline V lookup: CDR1 SNHLY, CDR2 FYNNEI. V lost 6 bases and J lost 3; bases outside the gene matches: 7. In DNA, the CDR3 is TGTGCCAGCAGAGAACCGGGACAGGGGGTCTACGAGCAGTACTTC. Translating gives CASREPGQGVYEQYF.

V gene TRBV5-4 combines with J gene TRBJ1-6; 8 bases fit TRBD1. CDR1 and CDR2 (germline): SGHNT, YYREEE (reference sequence). CDR3 length: 14 amino acids. With 3 bases clipped from V and 10 bases from J, the junction kept 6 bases outside the gene matches. The CDR3 protein is CASSYGQGGSPLHF. CDR3 DNA sequence: TGTGCCAGCAGCTACGGACAGGGAGGCTCACCCCTCCACTTT. The full variable domain, completed using reference TRBV5-4 and TRBJ1-6, is ETGVTQSPTHLIKTRGQQVTLRCSSQSGHNTVSWYQQALGQGPQFIFQYYREEENGRGNFPPRFSGLQFPNYSSELNVNALELDDSALYLCASSYGQGGSPLHFGNGTRLTVT.

The genes are TRBV2 and TRBJ1-1; D might be TRBD1 (5 bases). CDR3 length: 16 residues. Trimming took 6 bases from V and 2 from J, leaving 19 bases between them. Germline values: CDR1 SNHLY, CDR2 FYNNEI. The CDR3 nucleotides are TGTGCCAGCAGACTGACAGAAACTCTCCCTAACACTGAAGCTTTCTTT. This codes for CASRLTETLPNTEAFF. The entire variable domain, with the rest obtained from reference TRBV2 and TRBJ1-1, is as follows: EPEVTQTPSHQVTQMGQEVILRCVPISNHLYFYWYRQILGQKVEFLVSFYNNEISEKSEIFDDQFSVERPDGSNFTLKIRSTKLEDSAMYFCASRLTETLPNTEAFFGQGTRLTVV.

The rearrangement links TRBV28 to TRBJ2-5; maybe TRBD2 (6 bases). There are 14 residues in the CDR3. The V end lost 6 bases, the J end lost 3 bases, and 14 bases lay between the germline ends. The germline V gene encodes CDR1 MDHEN and CDR2 SYDVKM. This CDR3 reads CASRTGLGEETQYF. In DNA form, the CDR3 reads TGTGCCAGCAGGACGGGACTCGGAGAAGAGACCCAGTACTTC.

This clone was seen only once. The J gene is TRBJ2-7, the V gene TRBV27; D may correspond to TRBD1 or TRBD2 (6 bases each). Trimming cost V 3 bases and J 4 bases, with 16 bases left between them. This CDR3 is built from 15 residues. Per the germline V gene, CDR1 is MNHEY and CDR2 is SMNVEV (reference sequence). Here the CDR3 DNA reads TGTGCCAGCAGTTTCCGCGAAGGGGGGTATTACGAGCAGTACTTC. As protein: CASSFREGGYYEQYF.

In DNA, the CDR3 is TGTGCCAGCAGCTTATCCCGGGGACAGTTGACCTACGAGCAGTACTTC. This gives the protein CASSLSRGQLTYEQYF. The V gene is TRBV5-6, the J gene TRBJ2-7, with 7 nucleotides matching TRBD1. After removal of 2 bases from V and 2 bases from J, the junction contained 10 bases not matched to a gene. Per the germline V gene, CDR1 is SGHDT and CDR2 is YYEEEE. There are 16 residues in the CDR3.

The genes are TRBV30 and TRBJ1-4, with D tentatively TRBD1 (5 bases). This CDR3 is built from 15 residues. V was shortened by 3 bases and J by 0 bases, with 11 bases between the two germline ends. CDR1 and CDR2 from the germline V gene are GTSNPN and SVGIG (reference sequence). The CDR3 coding sequence is TGTGCCTGGAGAGAGGACACTGCAACTAATGAAAAACTGTTTTTT. It is translated as CAWREDTATNEKLFF.

V and J are TRBV4-1 and TRBJ2-7; D gene ambiguous. The CDR3 is 11 residues long. Germline V lookup: CDR1 MGHRA, CDR2 YSYEKL. Trimming shortened V by 1 base and J by 5 bases, and 3 bases separated the two germline ends. The CDR3 here is CASSQAHEQYF. In DNA form, the CDR3 reads TGCGCCAGCAGCCAAGCGCACGAGCAGTACTTC.

This chain joins TRBV6-1 and TRBJ1-1; no firm D call. Trimming took off 3 bases at V and 4 bases at J, with 3 bases between the two ends. This CDR3 is 11 amino acids long. Germline V gives CDR1 MNHNS, CDR2 SASEGT. CDR3 residues: CASSDITEAFF. Written as DNA, the CDR3 is TGTGCCAGCAGTGACATCACTGAAGCTTTCTTT.

This clone came up once. The rearrangement links TRBV11-2 to TRBJ2-7; 9 bases agree with TRBD1. This CDR3 is built from 15 residues. With 1 base clipped from V and 5 bases from J, the junction kept 6 bases outside the gene matches. Germline CDR1 SGHAT, CDR2 FQNNGV. The CDR3 is CASSLVGQGWHEQYF. The CDR3, as DNA: TGTGCCAGCAGCTTAGTAGGACAGGGGTGGCACGAGCAGTACTTC.

There are a few counts of this clone. The chain uses TRBV5-6 and TRBJ1-1, with unresolved D. Trimming left V 2 bases short and J 3 bases short, with 5 bases between. In germline, CDR1 is SGHDT, CDR2 YYEEEE. The CDR3 contains 12 residues. CDR3 protein: CASSFFHTEAFF. The CDR3 nucleotides are TGTGCCAGCAGCTTTTTTCACACTGAAGCTTTCTTT.